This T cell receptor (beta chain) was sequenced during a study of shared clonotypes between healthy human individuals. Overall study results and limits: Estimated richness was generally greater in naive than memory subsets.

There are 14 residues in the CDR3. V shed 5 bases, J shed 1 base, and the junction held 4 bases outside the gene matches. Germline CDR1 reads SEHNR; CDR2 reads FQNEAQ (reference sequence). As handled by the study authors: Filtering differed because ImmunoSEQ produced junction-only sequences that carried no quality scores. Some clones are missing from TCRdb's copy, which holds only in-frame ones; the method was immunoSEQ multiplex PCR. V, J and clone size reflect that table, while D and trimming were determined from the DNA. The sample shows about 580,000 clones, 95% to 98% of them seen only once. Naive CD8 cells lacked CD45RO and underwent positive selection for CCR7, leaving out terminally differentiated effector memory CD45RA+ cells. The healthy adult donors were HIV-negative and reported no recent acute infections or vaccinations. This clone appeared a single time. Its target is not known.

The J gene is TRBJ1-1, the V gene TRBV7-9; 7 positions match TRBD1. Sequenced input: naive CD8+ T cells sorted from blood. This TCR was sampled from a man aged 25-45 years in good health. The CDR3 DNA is TGTGCCAGCAGCGAGGGACAGACGAACACTGAAGCTTTCTTT. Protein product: CASSEGQTNTEAFF.